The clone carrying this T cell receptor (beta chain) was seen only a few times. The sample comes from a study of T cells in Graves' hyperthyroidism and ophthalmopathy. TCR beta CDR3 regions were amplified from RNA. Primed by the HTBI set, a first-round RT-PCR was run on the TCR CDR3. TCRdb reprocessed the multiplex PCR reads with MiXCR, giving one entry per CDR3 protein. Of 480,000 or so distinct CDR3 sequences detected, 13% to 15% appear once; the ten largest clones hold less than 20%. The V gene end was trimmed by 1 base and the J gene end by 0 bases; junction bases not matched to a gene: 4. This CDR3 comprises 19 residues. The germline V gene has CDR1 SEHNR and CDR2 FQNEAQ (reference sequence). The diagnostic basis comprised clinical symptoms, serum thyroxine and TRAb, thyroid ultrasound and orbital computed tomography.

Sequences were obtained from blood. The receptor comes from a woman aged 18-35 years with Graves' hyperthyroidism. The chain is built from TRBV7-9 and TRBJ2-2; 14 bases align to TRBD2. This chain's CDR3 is CASSLVPGLAGANTGELFF. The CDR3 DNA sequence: TGTGCCAGCAGCTTAGTCCCGGGACTAGCGGGGGCGAACACCGGGGAGCTGTTTTTT.